The 32 T cell receptor beta chains below all came from one sample that was sequenced in a study of blood T cell repertoires in COVID-19. The method was immunoSEQ multiplex PCR; TCRdb's version includes in-frame clones alone and lacks a portion of them. The table includes a few hundred thousand clones, roughly 87% detected once. Sequencing used peripheral blood. Receptor source: a man aged 18 to 35 with active or convalescent COVID-19.

The chain recombines TRBV7-9 with TRBJ1-1; no clear D. Germline V gene data show CDR1 as SEHNR and CDR2 as FQNEAQ (reference sequence). There are 13 residues in the CDR3. V lost 5 bases to trimming and J lost 8 bases, with 15 bases between them. This CDR3 is CASSPQGRAEAFF. CDR3 DNA: TGTGCCAGCAGCCCCCAAGGGAGGGCCGAAGCTTTCTTT.

This clone was found a few times. J is TRBJ2-7 and V is TRBV27; tentatively, D is TRBD1 (6 bases). Trimming took off 2 bases at V and 5 bases at J, with 13 bases between the two ends. This CDR3 is 14 amino acids long. Germline V gene lookup returns CDR1 MNHEY and CDR2 SMNVEV (reference sequence). The CDR3 loop is CASSLRVRGHEQYF. In nucleotides, the CDR3 is TGTGCCAGCAGTTTAAGGGTCAGGGGTCACGAGCAGTACTTC.

The J gene is TRBJ1-2, the V gene TRBV7-9; perhaps TRBD1 as D (6 bases). This CDR3 region has 15 residues. The germline V gene has CDR1 SEHNR and CDR2 FQNEAQ (reference sequence). Trimming shortened V by 5 bases and J by 6 bases, and 19 bases separated the two germline ends. The CDR3 bases are TGTGCCAGCAGCCCAAGACAGGCTTCGCTTGATGGCTACACCTTC. It is translated as CASSPRQASLDGYTF. The variable domain in full, with the rest retrieved from reference TRBV7-9 and TRBJ1-2, is DTGVSQNPRHKITKRGQNVTFRCDPISEHNRLYWYRQTLGQGPEFLTYFQNEAQLEKSRLLSDRFSAERPKGSFSTLEIQRTEQGDSAMYLCASSPRQASLDGYTFGSGTRLTVV.

This clone was detected only a few times. The chain combines TRBV6-6 with TRBJ1-4; unclear D gene. Trimming left V 0 bases short and J 8 bases short, with 13 bases between. CDR3 length: 15 amino acids. CDR1 and CDR2 (germline): MNHNY, SVGAGI (reference sequence). CDR3 nucleotide sequence: TGTGCCAGCAGTTACTCACGGGGTGGAGGGGAAAAACTGTTTTTT. It codes for CASSYSRGGGEKLFF.

This chain joins TRBV6-5 and TRBJ2-5; tentative D call: TRBD1 (6 bases). The CDR3 covers 14 residues. CDR1 MNHEY and CDR2 SVGAGI come from the germline V gene. Trimming took off 2 bases at V and 3 bases at J, with 10 bases between the two ends. The CDR3 protein is CASSYGKGEETQYF. In DNA form, the CDR3 reads TGTGCCAGCAGTTACGGTAAGGGGGAAGAGACCCAGTACTTC.

V is TRBV6-1 and J is TRBJ2-7; TRBD2 agrees at 7 bases. V shed 1 base, J shed 4 bases, and the junction held 4 bases outside the gene matches. The CDR3 is 14 residues long. Germline CDR1 MNHNS, CDR2 SASEGT. CDR3 residues: CASSEGWREYEQYF. The CDR3 nucleotides are TGTGCCAGCAGTGAAGGGTGGCGGGAGTACGAGCAGTACTTC.

The V gene is TRBV6-6, the J gene TRBJ1-1; a possible D gene is TRBD1 (6 bases). The CDR3 spans 15 residues. Germline loops: CDR1 MNHNY, CDR2 SVGAGI (reference sequence). V was shortened by 5 bases and J by 4 bases, with 17 bases between the two germline ends. CDR3 region: CASSLPLGGGTEAFF. The CDR3, as DNA: TGTGCCAGCAGTCTCCCCCTGGGAGGGGGCACTGAAGCTTTCTTT.

The chain has TRBV9 and TRBJ1-4; weak D call: TRBD1 (5 bases). Deletions cut 3 bases from V and 5 bases from J, with 11 bases between. The CDR3 is 14 amino acids. Germline V CDR1 and CDR2: SGDLS, YYNGEE. The CDR3 spells CASSATAFNEKLFF. As DNA, the CDR3 is TGTGCCAGCAGCGCGACAGCTTTCAATGAAAAACTGTTTTTT.

The chain has TRBV2 and TRBJ1-1; D gene unclear. Trimming left V 5 bases short and J 3 bases short, with 13 bases between. Germline assignment: CDR1 SNHLY and CDR2 FYNNEI. CDR3 length equals 14 residues. The CDR3 reads CASSNRRSHTEAFF. The DNA for the CDR3 is TGTGCCAGCAGTAACAGAAGATCCCACACTGAAGCTTTCTTT.

Only one count was recorded for this clone. The rearrangement joins TRBV28 to TRBJ2-2; D gene uncertain. V was shortened by 3 bases and J by 1 base, with 6 bases between the two germline ends. The V gene's germline CDR1 is MDHEN and CDR2 SYDVKM. The CDR3 loop spans 14 amino acids. This CDR3 is CASSLAVNTGELFF. The CDR3 DNA reads as TGTGCCAGCAGTTTGGCCGTGAACACCGGGGAGCTGTTTTTT. Based on the CDR3 plus reference TRBV28 and TRBJ2-2, the full variable domain is DVKVTQSSRYLVKRTGEKVFLECVQDMDHENMFWYRQDPGLGLRLIYFSYDVKMKEKGDIPEGYSVSREKKERFSLILESASTNQTSMYLCASSLAVNTGELFFGEGSRLTVL.

The rearrangement joins TRBV9 to TRBJ2-4; 16 nucleotides line up with TRBD2. Per germline, CDR1 SGDLS and CDR2 YYNGEE. This CDR3 spans 16 amino acids. Trimming at V came to 4 bases and at J to 9 bases, leaving 7 bases not matched to a gene. The CDR3 loop is CASSPSGTSGGGIQYF. CDR3 coding DNA: TGTGCCAGCAGCCCCTCCGGGACTAGCGGGGGGGGCATTCAGTACTTC.

V and J are TRBV5-8 and TRBJ2-1; 11 bases are shared with TRBD1. The V gene end was trimmed by 2 bases and the J gene end by 4 bases; junction bases not matched to a gene: 5. The germline V gene has CDR1 SGHTS and CDR2 YDEGEE. This CDR3 comprises 16 residues. This CDR3 reads CASSFLGTGGYNEQFF. The CDR3 DNA is TGTGCCAGCAGCTTTCTAGGGACAGGGGGGTACAATGAGCAGTTCTTC.

This chain joins TRBV7-7 and TRBJ2-5; D is unresolved. Germline V CDR1 and CDR2: SSHAT, FNYEAQ (reference sequence). The CDR3 length is 13 residues. The V and J ends lost 1 base and 7 bases respectively, with 10 bases between them. CDR3 amino acids: CASSLDLGGTQYF. CDR3 nucleotides: TGTGCCAGCAGCTTAGATCTAGGCGGGACCCAGTACTTC.

The chain couples TRBV28 to TRBJ2-5; D might be TRBD1 (6 bases). The CDR3 extends over 14 amino acids. CDR1 is MDHEN, CDR2 SYDVKM, per germline. V lost 3 bases and J 2 bases, leaving 10 bases between the germline ends. The CDR3 DNA sequence: TGTGCCAGCAGTTTGGGGCAGGGGCAAGAGACCCAGTACTTC. This sequence encodes CASSLGQGQETQYF.

The V call is TRBV19, the J call TRBJ2-7, with 11 positions matching TRBD2. Germline assignment: CDR1 LNHDA and CDR2 SQIVND (reference sequence). V shed 5 bases, J shed 4 bases, and the junction held 4 bases outside the gene matches. The CDR3 consists of 14 residues. As DNA, the CDR3 is TGTGCCAGTAGTGGAACTAGCGGGAGTTACGAGCAGTACTTC. This sequence encodes CASSGTSGSYEQYF.

The chain is built from TRBV4-3 and TRBJ1-6; 8 bases align to TRBD1. CDR1 and CDR2 (germline): LGHNA, YSLEER. V trimming: 3 bases; J trimming: 8 bases; junction bases outside the gene matches: 6. This CDR3 comprises 15 residues. The CDR3 is CASSQSGGFDSPLHF. CDR3 nucleotide sequence: TGCGCCAGCAGCCAGTCAGGGGGCTTCGATTCACCCCTCCACTTT.

The chain has TRBV6-5 and TRBJ2-1; a weak D match, TRBD2 (6 bases). The length of the CDR3 is 14 residues. Germline V lookup: CDR1 MNHEY, CDR2 SVGAGI. Between the trimmed V and J ends, which lost 6 bases and 8 bases, there was a span of 17 bases. The CDR3 DNA reads TGTGCCAGCAGACCTTTAGGACTAAGTTATGAGCAGTTCTTC. It encodes CASRPLGLSYEQFF.

The rearrangement uses TRBV29-1 and TRBJ2-1; 8 bases line up with TRBD1. CDR3 size: 12 residues. V was pared by 7 bases and J by 8 bases, with 7 bases of the junction left unmatched. Germline V gene lookup returns CDR1 SQVTM and CDR2 ANQGSEA. CDR3 in amino acids: CSAGQGGHEQFF. In nucleotides, the CDR3 is TGCAGCGCCGGACAGGGTGGGCATGAGCAGTTCTTC.

The chain recombines TRBV19 with TRBJ1-4, with no clear D. Germline V gene sequence: CDR1 LNHDA, CDR2 SQIVND (reference sequence). V was shortened by 5 bases and J by 2 bases, with 12 bases between the two germline ends. The CDR3 loop spans 15 amino acids. CDR3 sequence: CASSPLPSTNEKLFF. DNA of the CDR3: TGTGCCAGTAGTCCTCTTCCGAGCACTAATGAAAAACTGTTTTTT. The full variable domain, with the rest looked up from reference TRBV19 and TRBJ1-4, is DGGITQSPKYLFRKEGQNVTLSCEQNLNHDAMYWYRQDPGQGLRLIYYSQIVNDFQKGDIAEGYSVSREKKESFPLTVTSAQKNPTAFYLCASSPLPSTNEKLFFGSGTQLSVL.

The V and J genes are TRBV10-2 and TRBJ1-4; the D gene is possibly TRBD1 (5 bases). Germline V lookup: CDR1 WSHSY, CDR2 SAAADI. Trimming shortened V by 2 bases and J by 0 bases, and 16 bases separated the two germline ends. The CDR3 is 18 amino acids. CDR3 nucleotides: TGCGCCAGCAGTGAGGGGGCAGAACCGACGACAACTAATGAAAAACTGTTTTTT. Its protein product is CASSEGAEPTTTNEKLFF.

The chain employs TRBV5-6 and TRBJ1-1; 8 bases fit TRBD1. The CDR3 sequence is 13 residues long. After removal of 0 bases from V and 10 bases from J, the junction contained 5 bases not matched to a gene. Germline values: CDR1 SGHDT, CDR2 YYEEEE. CDR3 coding DNA: TGTGCCAGCAGCTTGGCCCGGACAGGGTCAGCTTTCTTT. This encodes CASSLARTGSAFF. Full variable domain (remainder filled in from reference TRBV5-6 and TRBJ1-1): DAGVTQSPTHLIKTRGQQVTLRCSPKSGHDTVSWYQQALGQGPQFIFQYYEEEERQRGNFPDRFSGHQFPNYSSELNVNALLLGDSALYLCASSLARTGSAFFGQGTRLTVV.

In DNA form, the CDR3 reads TGTGCCAGCAGGGCTAACCCAGGGTCCTCTGGAAACACCATATATTTT. It yields the protein CASRANPGSSGNTIYF. The rearrangement links TRBV7-8 to TRBJ1-3; D is possibly TRBD1 (5 bases). Germline V gene lookup returns CDR1 SGHVS and CDR2 FQNEAQ. There are 16 residues in the CDR3. Trimming took 6 bases from V and 0 from J, leaving 15 bases between them.

A note on this clone: Germline and junction disagree at one end, which may indicate a read error. The V call is TRBV6-6, the J call TRBJ1-5, with D unclear. The CDR3 has 15 residues. CDR1 MNHNY and CDR2 SVGAGI come from the germline V gene (reference sequence). The CDR3 coding sequence is TGTGCCAGCACTTACGCTTTGAGTGCGAATCAGCCCCAGCATTTT. Translation: CASTYALSANQPQHF.

The chain is built from TRBV7-9 and TRBJ1-1, with 7 bases that match TRBD1. This CDR3 has 15 amino acids. Germline lookup yields CDR1 SEHNR and CDR2 FQNEAQ (reference sequence). V gave up 6 bases and J gave up 3 bases; unmatched junction bases: 10. CDR3 protein: CASSDNDREYTEAFF. CDR3 nucleotides: TGTGCCAGCAGTGATAATGACAGGGAGTACACTGAAGCTTTCTTT.

V usage is TRBV5-1 and J usage is TRBJ1-2; 7 positions agree with TRBD1. The CDR3 loop spans 14 amino acids. Germline CDR1 is SGHRS and CDR2 is YFSETQ. The trim removed 4 bases at V and 4 bases at J, leaving 7 bases unmatched. CDR3 DNA: TGCGCCAGCAGCCCCACGGGACAGTCCTATGGCTACACCTTC. It yields the protein CASSPTGQSYGYTF.

This rearrangement joins TRBV28 to TRBJ2-5, with 13 bases aligning to TRBD2. Germline-derived CDR1 and CDR2 are MDHEN and SYDVKM. V dropped 3 bases and J dropped 5; count of bases not matched to a gene: 12. The CDR3 is 18 residues long. CDR3 nucleotides: TGTGCCAGCAGTTTCACTAGCGGGAGGGGGGACTCCTTGGAGACCCAGTACTTC. It specifies CASSFTSGRGDSLETQYF.

The chain links TRBV27 to TRBJ1-2; a possible D gene is TRBD1 (5 bases). V was clipped by 0 bases and J by 2 bases, with 16 bases between them. This CDR3 spans 17 amino acids. Germline V gives CDR1 MNHEY, CDR2 SMNVEV (reference sequence). CDR3 sequence: CASSLSAGIGRNYGYTF. The CDR3 region has the DNA TGTGCCAGCAGTTTATCAGCAGGGATAGGACGAAACTATGGCTACACCTTC.

The rearrangement uses TRBV7-9 and TRBJ1-3; D is unresolved. Trimming removed 5 bases from V and 4 bases from J, with 9 bases in between. Germline CDR1 is SEHNR and CDR2 is FQNEAQ (reference sequence). The CDR3 totals 13 residues. This CDR3 is CASSEDLGNTIYF. DNA for the CDR3: TGTGCCAGCAGCGAGGACTTGGGAAACACCATATATTTT.

The chain couples TRBV2 to TRBJ1-6; D call uncertain. From germline, CDR1 is SNHLY and CDR2 FYNNEI. The length of the CDR3 is 12 residues. With 6 bases removed from V and 9 bases from J, the gap between germline ends came to 9 bases. The CDR3 DNA follows: TGTGCCAGCAGCGGGATGTTTTCACCCCTCCACTTT. Amino acids: CASSGMFSPLHF.

The rearrangement joins TRBV6-1 to TRBJ1-4; D ambiguous. This CDR3 region has 15 residues. Trimming stripped 2 bases from V and 4 bases from J, with 11 bases between. Looked up from germline, CDR1 is MNHNS and CDR2 is SASEGT. CDR3 loop: CASSESGEGNEKLFF. CDR3 in DNA: TGTGCCAGCAGTGAATCCGGGGAAGGTAATGAAAAACTGTTTTTT.

This clone was observed a single time. The genes are TRBV10-1 and TRBJ1-1, with 9 bases lining up with TRBD1. The V segment lost 2 bases and the J segment 4 bases; nucleotides outside the gene matches: 11. The CDR3 is made up of 17 amino acids. CDR1 and CDR2 (germline): WNHNN, SYGVQD (reference sequence). The CDR3 sequence is CASSETGTGPGGTEAFF. The CDR3 nucleotides are TGCGCCAGCAGTGAGACCGGGACAGGGCCAGGGGGCACTGAAGCTTTCTTT.

The V call is TRBV14, the J call TRBJ2-5; a weak D match, TRBD1 (5 bases). Germline V gives CDR1 SGHDN, CDR2 FVKESK. The V and J ends lost 3 bases and 5 bases respectively, with 16 bases between them. This CDR3 is built from 15 residues. The CDR3 sequence: CASSQDWGNRETQYF. DNA for the CDR3: TGTGCCAGCAGCCAGGATTGGGGAAACAGGGAGACCCAGTACTTC.